The 23 T cell receptor beta chains given below trace back to one sample, sequenced in a study of T cell repertoires in cytomegalovirus infection. Which antigens these TCRs recognize remains unknown. One entry per CDR3 protein results from TCRdb running MiXCR on the reads. The sample shows more than 250,000 distinct CDR3 sequences, 20% to 25% of them seen only once. The sample here was cultured PBMCs, taken from culture after CMV antigen stimulation. These receptors were taken from a human donor in good health (CMV status not recorded). Some clones in this sample may be carry-over from other donors' samples.

The genes are TRBV28 and TRBJ1-4; 8 bases fit TRBD1. V lost 6 bases, J lost 7 bases, and 13 bases stayed unmatched. The CDR3 sequence is 16 residues long. From germline, CDR1 is MDHEN and CDR2 SYDVKM. In DNA form, the CDR3 reads TGTGCCAGCAGGCGAAACCCAGGGGGCGGGAGTGAAAAACTGTTTTTT. Encoded protein: CASRRNPGGGSEKLFF.

This clonotype was counted many times. The V gene is TRBV7-2, the J gene TRBJ2-1, with 12 bases fitting TRBD2. CDR1 is SGHTA, CDR2 FQGNSA, per germline. V gave up 1 base and J gave up 7 bases; unmatched junction bases: 5. This CDR3 region has 16 residues. CDR3 in amino acids: CASSLGLAGAGNEQFF. The CDR3 DNA is TGTGCCAGCAGCTTAGGACTAGCGGGAGCAGGGAATGAGCAGTTCTTC.

The chain is built from TRBV27 and TRBJ2-1, with 9 bases fitting TRBD2. In germline, CDR1 is MNHEY, CDR2 SMNVEV (reference sequence). V lost 6 bases to trimming and J lost 5 bases; unmatched junction nucleotides: 5. The length of the CDR3 is 14 residues. The CDR3 is CASSRRGRDNEQFF. As DNA, the CDR3 is TGTGCCAGCAGCCGCCGCGGGAGGGACAATGAGCAGTTCTTC.

The chain links TRBV12-3 or TRBV12-4 to TRBJ2-3; no clear D. V lost 5 bases and J 4 bases, leaving 7 bases between the germline ends. This CDR3 is 12 amino acids long. The CDR3, as DNA: TGTGCCAGCAGTCCCATCCCAGATACGCAGTATTTT. The encoded protein is CASSPIPDTQYF.

There are many counts of this clonotype. The J gene is TRBJ1-1, the V gene TRBV6-1; D is uncertain. Trimming cost V 0 bases and J 3 bases, with 11 bases left between them. CDR1 and CDR2 (germline): MNHNS, SASEGT. The CDR3 is 15 amino acids. CDR3 DNA sequence: TGTGCCAGCAGTGAAGCTACAAAGGGATACACTGAAGCTTTCTTT. Protein product: CASSEATKGYTEAFF.

The rearrangement links TRBV7-2 to TRBJ2-5; 8 bases fit TRBD1. Losses at the gene ends were 5 bases for V and 4 bases for J; bases not matched to a gene: 6. Germline CDR1 SGHTA, CDR2 FQGNSA. The CDR3 is made up of 14 amino acids. Written as DNA, the CDR3 is TGTGCCAGCAGCAAACTTGGACAGGGAGAGACCCAGTACTTC. As protein: CASSKLGQGETQYF.

In its sample, this clonotype was seen many times. J is TRBJ2-1 and V is TRBV28; possibly TRBD2 for D (6 bases). CDR1 MDHEN and CDR2 SYDVKM come from the germline V gene. V was shortened by 4 bases and J by 6 bases, with 16 bases between the two germline ends. The CDR3 consists of 15 residues. CDR3 DNA sequence: TGTGCCAGCAGTTCCCCCCGACTAGAACTCAATGAGCAGTTCTTC. Translation: CASSSPRLELNEQFF.

This clonotype was counted ten times or more. V and J are TRBV7-2 and TRBJ2-7; D call uncertain. This CDR3 is 14 amino acids long. The germline V and J ends were trimmed by 5 bases and 0 bases, with 11 bases remaining between them. Per the germline V gene, CDR1 is SGHTA and CDR2 is FQGNSA. The CDR3 region is CASSMSGYSYEQYF. For the CDR3, the DNA is TGTGCCAGCAGCATGTCCGGATACTCCTACGAGCAGTACTTC.

The chain employs TRBV19 and TRBJ1-2, with 9 bases lining up with TRBD1. Germline V gives CDR1 LNHDA, CDR2 SQIVND (reference sequence). CDR3 length: 15 amino acids. V shed 5 bases, J shed 5 bases, and the junction held 9 bases outside the gene matches. CDR3 sequence: CASSFDRDRVYGYTF. CDR3 coding DNA: TGTGCCAGTAGTTTTGACCGGGACAGGGTTTATGGCTACACCTTC. Full variable domain (missing parts from reference TRBV19 and TRBJ1-2): DGGITQSPKYLFRKEGQNVTLSCEQNLNHDAMYWYRQDPGQGLRLIYYSQIVNDFQKGDIAEGYSVSREKKESFPLTVTSAQKNPTAFYLCASSFDRDRVYGYTFGSGTRLTVV.

V usage is TRBV4-1 and J usage is TRBJ1-2; D is unresolved. The CDR3 extends over 14 amino acids. V was clipped by 3 bases and J by 5 bases, with 13 bases between them. CDR1 is MGHRA, CDR2 YSYEKL, per germline. The chain's CDR3 is CASSQASMGYGYTF. The CDR3 DNA reads TGCGCCAGCAGCCAGGCTTCCATGGGGTATGGCTACACCTTC.

This clonotype has more than one count but fewer than ten. This chain uses TRBV29-1 with TRBJ1-2, with D tentatively TRBD1 (5 bases). V was shortened by 1 base and J by 0 bases, with 12 bases between the two germline ends. CDR1 and CDR2 (germline): SQVTM, ANQGSEA. The CDR3 loop spans 15 amino acids. The CDR3 spells CSVEVAWGPNYGYTF. CDR3 DNA: TGCAGCGTTGAAGTAGCTTGGGGACCTAACTATGGCTACACCTTC.

The chain carries TRBV27 and TRBJ2-7, with 9 bases that match TRBD2. V dropped 2 bases and J dropped 0; count of bases not matched to a gene: 5. The germline V gene has CDR1 MNHEY and CDR2 SMNVEV (reference sequence). There are 16 residues in the CDR3. The CDR3 sequence: CASSLTHSGSSYEQYF. The CDR3 nucleotides read TGTGCCAGCAGTTTAACCCATAGCGGGAGCTCCTACGAGCAGTACTTC.

This clonotype appeared a few times. V usage is TRBV5-1 and J usage is TRBJ1-1; 11 bases agree with TRBD1. V lost 4 bases, J lost 5 bases, and 4 bases stayed unmatched. The CDR3 loop spans 14 amino acids. CDR1 and CDR2 (germline): SGHRS, YFSETQ. This CDR3 reads CASSRDRGWTEAFF. As DNA, the CDR3 is TGCGCCAGCAGCCGGGACAGGGGGTGGACTGAAGCTTTCTTT.

The chain uses TRBV5-1 and TRBJ2-5; D is unresolved. V shed 4 bases and J shed 2 bases, with 15 bases lying between them. Germline CDR1 SGHRS, CDR2 YFSETQ. The CDR3 length is 15 residues. The CDR3 sequence: CASSLWSDFQETQYF. CDR3 sequence (DNA): TGCGCCAGCAGCCTCTGGTCGGATTTTCAAGAGACCCAGTACTTC.

This clonotype was found many times. The rearrangement links TRBV11-2 to TRBJ2-1; D not certain. This CDR3 region has 16 residues. V lost 2 bases and J 0 bases, leaving 11 bases between the germline ends. Germline CDR1 SGHAT, CDR2 FQNNGV. The CDR3 protein is CASSLHLGNSYNEQFF. CDR3 DNA sequence: TGTGCCAGCAGCTTACACCTGGGTAACTCCTACAATGAGCAGTTCTTC. Combining the CDR3 with reference TRBV11-2 and TRBJ2-1 gives the whole variable domain EAGVAQSPRYKIIEKRQSVAFWCNPISGHATLYWYQQILGQGPKLLIQFQNNGVVDDSQLPKDRFSAERLKGVDSTLKIQPAKLEDSAVYLCASSLHLGNSYNEQFFGPGTRLTVL.

The chain combines TRBV2 with TRBJ2-3; no clear D gene. The V gene's germline CDR1 is SNHLY and CDR2 FYNNEI. Trimming pared 6 bases from V and 2 bases from J, leaving 12 bases between. CDR3 size: 14 residues. The CDR3 DNA follows: TGTGCCAGCAGCGCCGGGTCGATCACAGATACGCAGTATTTT. Translated, it gives CASSAGSITDTQYF.

This clonotype was counted between two and nine times. J is TRBJ2-1 and V is TRBV19; D is unclear. The CDR3 covers 12 residues. V was trimmed by 2 bases and J by 9 bases, leaving 8 bases between them. Germline V gene data show CDR1 as LNHDA and CDR2 as SQIVND (reference sequence). The CDR3 DNA sequence: TGTGCCAGTAGTATATTGGGCAGTGAGCAGTTCTTC. Translated: CASSILGSEQFF.

This chain links TRBV27 with TRBJ2-1; D gene ambiguous. This CDR3 region has 13 residues. Looked up from germline, CDR1 is MNHEY and CDR2 is SMNVEV (reference sequence). V lost 4 bases to trimming and J lost 5 bases, with 9 bases between them. CDR3 nucleotides: TGTGCCAGCAGTTCATCTACGCACAATGAGCAGTTCTTC. Amino acid sequence: CASSSSTHNEQFF.

This chain joins TRBV27 and TRBJ2-1, with D tentatively TRBD1 (7 bases). Germline V lookup: CDR1 MNHEY, CDR2 SMNVEV (reference sequence). The ends were cut back, 7 bases at V and 9 bases at J, with 25 bases in the middle. The CDR3 has 16 residues. CDR3 nucleotides: TGTGCCAGCATAAAAGACAGGGACGTCAGGAGGGGTGAGCAGTTCTTC. It translates to CASIKDRDVRRGEQFF.

This chain joins TRBV14 and TRBJ1-2, with 7 positions matching TRBD1. The CDR3 length is 16 residues. Germline-derived CDR1 and CDR2 are SGHDN and FVKESK. V lost 2 bases, J lost 8 bases, and 14 bases stayed unmatched. CDR3 amino acids: CASSQHGTAGGGGYTF. The CDR3 bases are TGTGCCAGCAGCCAACATGGGACAGCCGGGGGAGGAGGCTACACCTTC.

This clonotype turned up a few times. The genes are TRBV12-3 or TRBV12-4 and TRBJ2-5; TRBD2 aligns across 10 bases. The CDR3 totals 18 residues. Germline trimming cut 2 bases from V and 4 bases from J; bases unmatched to any gene: 13. This chain's CDR3 is CASSLRASGRGGTETQYF. CDR3 DNA: TGTGCCAGCAGTTTACGCGCTAGCGGGAGAGGAGGTACAGAGACCCAGTACTTC.

Relative to its sample, this clonotype is medium-sized. This chain links TRBV7-2 with TRBJ1-5, with D maybe TRBD1 (6 bases). Germline CDR1 and CDR2: SGHTA and FQGNSA. The V and J ends lost 0 bases and 5 bases respectively, with 17 bases between them. CDR3 length: 17 residues. CDR3 protein: CASSLALGGTSDQPQHF. CDR3 coding DNA: TGTGCCAGCAGCTTAGCTCTAGGGGGGACGAGCGATCAGCCCCAGCATTTT.

This clonotype has only a few counts. The rearrangement joins TRBV6-2 or TRBV6-3 to TRBJ2-7; a possible D gene is TRBD2 (5 bases). Germline values: CDR1 MNHEY, CDR2 SVGEGT. The CDR3 has 14 amino acids. V was clipped by 6 bases and J by 2 bases, with 14 bases between them. CDR3 loop: CASSTYGLPYEQYV. CDR3 DNA sequence: TGTGCCAGCAGCACCTACGGACTCCCCTACGAGCAGTACGTC.